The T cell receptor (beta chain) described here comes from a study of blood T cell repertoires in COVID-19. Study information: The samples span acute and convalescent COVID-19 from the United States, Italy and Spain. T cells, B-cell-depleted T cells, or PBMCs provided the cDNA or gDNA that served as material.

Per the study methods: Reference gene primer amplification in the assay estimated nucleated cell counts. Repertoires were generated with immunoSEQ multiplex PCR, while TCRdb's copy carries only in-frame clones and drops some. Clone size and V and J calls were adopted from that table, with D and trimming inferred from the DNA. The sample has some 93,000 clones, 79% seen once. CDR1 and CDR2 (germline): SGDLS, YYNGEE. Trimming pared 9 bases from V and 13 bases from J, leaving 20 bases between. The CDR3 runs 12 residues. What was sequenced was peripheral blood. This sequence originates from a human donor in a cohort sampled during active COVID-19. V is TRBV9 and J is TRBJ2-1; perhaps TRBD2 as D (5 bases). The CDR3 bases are TGTGCCACAGCCCCCCTTCGTGGACTCCAGTTCTTC. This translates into CATAPLRGLQFF.